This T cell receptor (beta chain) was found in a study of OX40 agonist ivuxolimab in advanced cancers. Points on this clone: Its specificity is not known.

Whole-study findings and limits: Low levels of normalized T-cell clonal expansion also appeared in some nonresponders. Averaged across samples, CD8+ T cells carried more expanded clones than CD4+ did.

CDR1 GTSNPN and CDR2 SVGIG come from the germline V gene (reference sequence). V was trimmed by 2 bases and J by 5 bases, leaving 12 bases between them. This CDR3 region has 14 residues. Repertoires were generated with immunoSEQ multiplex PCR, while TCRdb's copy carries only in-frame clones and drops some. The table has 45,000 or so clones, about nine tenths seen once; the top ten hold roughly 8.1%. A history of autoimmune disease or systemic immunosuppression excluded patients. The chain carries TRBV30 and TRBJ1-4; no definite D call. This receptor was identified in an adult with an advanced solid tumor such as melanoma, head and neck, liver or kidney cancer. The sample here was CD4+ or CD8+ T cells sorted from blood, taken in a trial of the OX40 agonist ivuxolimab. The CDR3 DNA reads TGTGCCTGGAGTCATAGGACGGGAAATGAAAAACTGTTTTTT. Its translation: CAWSHRTGNEKLFF.